This passage covers 20 T cell receptor beta chains from one sample sequenced in a study of naive and memory T cell subsets. Ligated cDNA underwent four rounds of PCR with nested alpha and beta constant region primers and SP2. TCRdb re-called the UMI-ligation and nested PCR reads through MiXCR, storing one row per CDR3 protein. The sample contains about 30,000 distinct CDR3 sequences, more than 6.5% of which appear only once. Treatment: skin biopsy from PPD injection site in Mantoux-positive individual. The library had UMIs added by 3' ligation of an oligonucleotide to TCR cDNA. Sequencing was performed on skin, taken from a tuberculin skin test site. The receptor source for this set is an adult in good health.

This clonotype was seen at least ten times. The chain recombines TRBV20-1 with TRBJ2-3, with a possible D match to TRBD2 (6 bases). The CDR3 runs 15 residues. V shed 0 bases and J shed 2 bases, with 12 bases lying between them. Germline values: CDR1 DFQATT, CDR2 SNEGSKA (reference sequence). The CDR3 DNA follows: TGCAGTGCTAGAGATGGTAGCGGAGACACAGATACGCAGTATTTT. This sequence encodes CSARDGSGDTDTQYF.

This clonotype came up a few times. The genes are TRBV10-3 and TRBJ1-1; D might be TRBD1 (6 bases). The CDR3 sequence is 13 residues long. The germline V and J ends were trimmed by 7 bases and 0 bases, with 9 bases remaining between them. The germline CDR1 and CDR2 sequences are ENHRY and SYGVKD. CDR3 residues: CAITQGMNTEAFF. The CDR3, as DNA: TGTGCCATCACGCAGGGGATGAACACTGAAGCTTTCTTT.

In its sample, this clonotype was seen a few times. The rearrangement joins TRBV20-1 to TRBJ2-3, with TRBD1 as a possible D gene (6 bases). Germline CDR1 DFQATT, CDR2 SNEGSKA (reference sequence). The CDR3 contains 14 residues. CDR3: CSTRRGTSTDTQYF. DNA of the CDR3: TGCAGCACTAGGCGAGGGACAAGCACAGATACGCAGTATTTT.

This clonotype was counted many times. This chain links TRBV2 with TRBJ2-3, with TRBD2 matching over 9 bases. Germline CDR1 SNHLY, CDR2 FYNNEI. Trimming removed 5 bases from V and 2 bases from J; junction bases left unmatched: 23. This CDR3 has 21 amino acids. Here the CDR3 DNA reads TGTGCCAGCAGTTGCTCAAAGCCCGATATGGAGCTAGCGGGGACCACAGATACGCAGTATTTT. Translation gives CASSCSKPDMELAGTTDTQYF.

The table lists this clonotype with many counts. V gene TRBV2 combines with J gene TRBJ1-1; D not certain. Trimming left V 7 bases short and J 5 bases short, with 14 bases between. This CDR3 comprises 13 residues. Per germline, CDR1 SNHLY and CDR2 FYNNEI. The CDR3 coding sequence is TGTGCCAGCACCCTTAGTGCCGGGACTGAAGCTTTCTTT. Translation: CASTLSAGTEAFF.

In its sample, this clonotype ranks as medium-sized (0.01 to 0.1%). This rearrangement joins TRBV12-5 to TRBJ2-4; D not certain. Germline lookup yields CDR1 LGHNT and CDR2 FRNRAP. Trimming pared 3 bases from V and 5 bases from J, leaving 8 bases between. The CDR3 runs to 13 residues. For the CDR3, the DNA is TGTGCTAGTGGTTTCGGTAGAGAAAACATTCAGTACTTC. Its translation is CASGFGRENIQYF.

The table lists this clonotype with a few counts. The V call is TRBV5-1, the J call TRBJ1-3; D ambiguous. The CDR3 length is 16 residues. Trimming took 0 bases from V and 0 from J, leaving 10 bases between them. Germline V CDR1 and CDR2: SGHRS, YFSETQ. The CDR3 DNA reads as TGCGCCAGCAGCTTGGACGGTTCGCGCTCTGGAAACACCATATATTTT. This codes for CASSLDGSRSGNTIYF.

The table lists this clonotype with many counts. The gene calls are TRBV5-1 and TRBJ2-3, with 9 bases identical to TRBD1. There are 19 residues in the CDR3. J lost 2 bases, V lost 5 bases, and 18 bases had no gene match. Germline CDR1 is SGHRS and CDR2 is YFSETQ. The CDR3 is CASSRGQGLTSQHTDTQYF. CDR3 sequence (DNA): TGCGCCAGCAGTCGCGGACAGGGGCTTACCTCCCAGCACACAGATACGCAGTATTTT.

This clonotype is medium-sized by share. The genes are TRBV29-1 and TRBJ1-2; TRBD1 matches at 9 bases. CDR3 length equals 13 residues. Trimming at V came to 6 bases and at J to 3 bases, leaving 5 bases not matched to a gene. The germline V gene has CDR1 SQVTM and CDR2 ANQGSEA. The CDR3 sequence: CSVTGGADYGYTF. The CDR3 DNA reads TGCAGCGTCACAGGGGGCGCTGACTATGGCTACACCTTC.

The table lists this clonotype with many counts. This sequence joins TRBV7-7 and TRBJ1-5; D uncertain. Deletions cut 5 bases from V and 4 bases from J, with 9 bases between. The germline gives CDR1 SSHAT, CDR2 FNYEAQ (reference sequence). The CDR3 runs 13 residues. The CDR3 DNA reads TGTGCCAGCAGCGTTAACGTAAATCAGCCCCAGCATTTT. Encoded protein: CASSVNVNQPQHF.

There are many counts of this clonotype. The chain combines TRBV5-1 with TRBJ2-3, with 8 nucleotides matching TRBD1. Germline CDR1 is SGHRS and CDR2 is YFSETQ. V shed 4 bases and J 2 bases; nucleotides not matched to a gene: 9. This CDR3 region has 16 residues. The CDR3 reads CASSPWDRKFTDTQYF. The CDR3 DNA reads TGCGCCAGCAGCCCCTGGGACAGGAAATTCACAGATACGCAGTATTTT.

This clonotype was seen at least ten times. The chain joins TRBV12-5 to TRBJ2-5; D ambiguous. This CDR3 is built from 12 residues. Trimming removed 6 bases at V and 3 bases at J, with 8 bases between. The V gene's germline CDR1 is LGHNT and CDR2 FRNRAP. The CDR3 sequence is CASGVFKETQYF. The CDR3 DNA reads as TGTGCTAGTGGGGTTTTCAAAGAGACCCAGTACTTC.

This clonotype was observed a few times. The junction shows a germline mismatch at one end, possibly a read error. J is TRBJ1-2 and V is TRBV5-1; the D is unclear. CDR3 length: 13 residues. CDR1 SGHRS and CDR2 YFSETQ come from the germline V gene. The CDR3 DNA sequence: TGCGCCAGCAGCTTGTCAGGCGGAGATGGCGACACCTTC. Its translation is CASSLSGGDGDTF.

This clonotype showed up many times. The V and J genes are TRBV3-1 and TRBJ1-5; D call uncertain. V was cut by 1 base and J by 0 bases, with 7 bases left in between. In germline, CDR1 is LGHDT, CDR2 YNNKEL (reference sequence). The CDR3 sequence is 15 residues long. In nucleotides, the CDR3 is TGTGCCAGCAGCCAAGTTCGGGATAGCAATCAGCCCCAGCATTTT. Translation: CASSQVRDSNQPQHF. Drawing the rest from reference TRBV3-1 and TRBJ1-5, the complete variable domain is DTAVSQTPKYLVTQMGNDKSIKCEQNLGHDTMYWYKQDSKKFLKIMFSYNNKELIINETVPNRFSPKSPDKAHLNLHINSLELGDSAVYFCASSQVRDSNQPQHFGDGTRLSIL.

The V and J genes are TRBV5-1 and TRBJ2-4; TRBD1 matches at 8 bases. CDR3 size: 16 residues. The trim removed 2 bases at V and 4 bases at J, leaving 8 bases unmatched. Germline CDR1 is SGHRS and CDR2 is YFSETQ. The CDR3 here is CASSFTGTGLKNIQYF. CDR3 DNA: TGCGCCAGCAGCTTTACCGGGACAGGCCTAAAAAACATTCAGTACTTC.

This clonotype came up many times. This chain uses TRBV29-1 with TRBJ1-2; 8 bases map to TRBD1. The J segment lost 7 bases and the V segment lost 4 bases, leaving 8 bases of the junction unmatched. Germline lookup yields CDR1 SQVTM and CDR2 ANQGSEA. The CDR3 is made up of 13 amino acids. The CDR3 DNA reads TGCAGCGTTGGAGAGCTCGGACAGGGTGGCTACACCTTC. It encodes CSVGELGQGGYTF.

The table lists this clonotype with many counts. This sequence joins TRBV2 and TRBJ2-7; D may match TRBD1 or TRBD2 (5 bases each). The CDR3 extends over 14 amino acids. Germline V gives CDR1 SNHLY, CDR2 FYNNEI. V shed 3 bases and J shed 3 bases, with 12 bases lying between them. The CDR3 nucleotides are TGTGCCAGCAGTGAGCAGGGAGAAGGCTACGAGCAGTACTTC. This encodes CASSEQGEGYEQYF. Full variable domain (rest looked up from reference TRBV2 and TRBJ2-7): EPEVTQTPSHQVTQMGQEVILRCVPISNHLYFYWYRQILGQKVEFLVSFYNNEISEKSEIFDDQFSVERPDGSNFTLKIRSTKLEDSAMYFCASSEQGEGYEQYFGPGTRLTVT.

This clonotype was observed a few times. The chain recombines TRBV19 with TRBJ1-2, with D uncertain. The germline V gene encodes CDR1 LNHDA and CDR2 SQIVND (reference sequence). This CDR3 is 13 amino acids long. V gave up 2 bases and J gave up 2 bases, with 6 bases separating them. CDR3 nucleotide sequence: TGTGCCAGTAGTATAAGGAGAAACTATGGCTACACCTTC. This codes for CASSIRRNYGYTF.

This clonotype was recorded many times. The chain recombines TRBV20-1 with TRBJ1-6; D remains ambiguous. Germline loops: CDR1 DFQATT, CDR2 SNEGSKA (reference sequence). V was trimmed by 0 bases and J by 7 bases, leaving 7 bases between them. The CDR3 runs to 13 residues. In DNA, the CDR3 is TGCAGTGCTAGAGAGGACGGGAATTCACCCCTCCACTTT. Encoded protein: CSAREDGNSPLHF.

The rearrangement links TRBV5-6 to TRBJ1-6; TRBD1 agrees at 9 bases. V shed 3 bases, J shed 12 bases, and the junction held 7 bases outside the gene matches. The CDR3 spans 14 residues. In germline, CDR1 is SGHDT, CDR2 YYEEEE. The CDR3 reads CASSYQTGGLPLHF. The CDR3 nucleotides are TGTGCCAGCAGCTACCAAACAGGGGGCTTACCCCTCCACTTT.